This T cell receptor beta chain came from a study of T cell responses to AZD1222 COVID-19 vaccine. Notes on the study in general: Only 5 or 6 AZD1222 recipients were seropositive at baseline.

With V trimmed by 4 bases and J by 5 bases, 2 bases remained unmatched. CDR3 length equals 13 residues. CDR1 SEHNR and CDR2 FQNEAQ come from the germline V gene (reference sequence). A remark on this clone: The antigen is not known.

Using immunoSEQ multiplex PCR, the repertoire was profiled, and TCRdb retains in-frame clones only, with some absent. The sample has fewer than 130,000 clones, 87% seen once. The specimen was peripheral blood, collected on day 0 of AZD1222 vaccination. This chain joins TRBV7-9 and TRBJ2-1, with 7 positions matching TRBD2. This clonotype was sampled from an adult in good health. The CDR3 sequence: CASSWEGHNEQFF. The CDR3 coding sequence is TGTGCCAGCAGCTGGGAGGGGCACAATGAGCAGTTCTTC.